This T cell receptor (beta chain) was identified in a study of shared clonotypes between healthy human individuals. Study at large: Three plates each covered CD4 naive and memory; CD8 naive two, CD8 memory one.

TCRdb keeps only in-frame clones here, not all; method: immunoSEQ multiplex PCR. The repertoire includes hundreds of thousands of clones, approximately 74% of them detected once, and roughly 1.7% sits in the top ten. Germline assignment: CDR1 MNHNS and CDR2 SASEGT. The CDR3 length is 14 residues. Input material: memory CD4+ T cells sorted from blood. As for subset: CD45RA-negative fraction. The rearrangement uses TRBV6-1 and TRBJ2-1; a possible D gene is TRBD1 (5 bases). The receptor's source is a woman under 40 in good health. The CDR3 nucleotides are TGTGTCCTAAATCCCGGCCCCTGGCCTACAGGGCAGTTCTTC. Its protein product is CVLNPGPWPTGQFF.